A selection of T cell receptor beta chains follows, all from one sample in a study of cytomegalovirus exposure and HLA in healthy donors. Method: immunoSEQ multiplex PCR; TCRdb's copy keeps in-frame clones and lacks some. The sample consists of about 120,000 clones, roughly 82% of them appearing once. Sequencing was carried out using PBMCs. Every receptor here comes from a man between 35 and 55 years old in good health and CMV-seropositive. The CDR3 runs from the conserved cysteine through the conserved F or W. A D gene is named only where the DNA matches it firmly. Rows may omit the clone size; those that give it use once, few, many or a size class.

j_call,clone_size,v_call,d_call,cdr3_aa,cdr3_nt
TRBJ1-5,.,TRBV6-5,.,CASSTGQWVQPQHF,TGTGCCAGCAGCACCGGACAGTGGGTCCAGCCCCAGCATTTT
TRBJ1-1,.,TRBV19,TRBD1,CASSIEGEGQENTEAFF,TGTGCCAGTAGTATAGAAGGGGAGGGACAGGAGAACACTGAAGCTTTCTTT
TRBJ2-2,few,TRBV29-1,TRBD2,CSVVLAGGYNTGELFF,TGCAGCGTTGTTCTAGCGGGGGGTTACAACACCGGGGAGCTGTTTTTT
TRBJ1-1,.,TRBV5-6,.,CASSSRYMNTEAFF,TGTGCCAGCAGCTCCAGGTATATGAACACTGAAGCTTTCTTT
TRBJ2-5,.,TRBV30,.,CAWSVPGAQETQYF,TGTGCCTGGAGTGTACCAGGGGCCCAAGAGACCCAGTACTTC
TRBJ2-7,.,TRBV5-1,.,CASSLTGPSSYEQYF,TGCGCCAGCAGCTTGACAGGGCCCAGCTCCTACGAGCAGTACTTC
TRBJ2-2,.,TRBV4-2,TRBD2,CASSGVGGTNTGELFF,TGTGCCAGCAGTGGCGTCGGGGGGACGAACACCGGGGAGCTGTTTTTT
TRBJ1-5,.,TRBV28,.,CASSKTSDRRNQPQHF,TGTGCCAGCAGTAAAACATCAGACAGGCGAAATCAGCCCCAGCATTTT
TRBJ2-5,few,TRBV6-5,.,CASSYSASAPETQYF,TGTGCCAGCAGTTACTCAGCTAGCGCTCCCGAGACCCAGTACTTC
TRBJ2-4,.,TRBV13,TRBD1,CASSPRDSKNIQYF,TGTGCCAGCAGCCCACGGGACAGCAAAAACATTCAGTACTTC
TRBJ1-6,.,TRBV7-9,.,CASSLVVGSPLHF,TGTGCCAGCAGCTTAGTAGTCGGTTCACCCCTCCACTTT
TRBJ1-3,.,TRBV28,.,CASSLSGFSGNTIYF,TGTGCCAGCAGTTTATCCGGGTTCTCTGGAAACACCATATATTTT
TRBJ2-2,.,TRBV28,.,CASTLWGGEVTGELFF,TGTGCCAGCACCCTATGGGGCGGGGAAGTGACCGGGGAGCTGTTTTTT
TRBJ1-3,.,TRBV4-1,.,CASSLIPGQGVDTIYF,TGCGCCAGCAGCCTGATCCCGGGACAAGGTGTAGACACCATATATTTT
TRBJ2-5,.,TRBV29-1,.,CSVARQGRETQYF,TGCAGCGTTGCGAGGCAGGGCCGGGAGACCCAGTACTTC
TRBJ1-2,.,TRBV29-1,.,CSVDTTSYGYTF,TGCAGCGTCGACACCACCTCTTATGGCTACACCTTC
TRBJ1-4,few,TRBV11-1,.,CASSKDRRNEKLFF,TGTGCCAGCAGCAAAGACAGAAGAAATGAAAAACTGTTTTTT
TRBJ1-2,.,TRBV18,.,CASSPLPDRGINYGYTF,TGTGCCAGCTCACCACTTCCAGACCGAGGGATAAACTATGGCTACACCTTC
TRBJ2-5,.,TRBV27,TRBD2,CASSSGGGSGTQYF,TGTGCCAGCAGTTCCGGGGGGGGCTCAGGGACCCAGTACTTC
TRBJ2-2,.,TRBV5-1,.,CASSLGGTVNTGELFF,TGCGCCAGCAGCTTAGGCGGGACGGTGAACACCGGGGAGCTGTTTTTT
TRBJ2-7,.,TRBV7-9,TRBD1,CASSPSGSRTGESYEQYF,TGTGCCAGCAGCCCTTCCGGTAGCAGGACAGGGGAGAGCTACGAGCAGTACTTC
TRBJ2-7,.,TRBV7-2,TRBD1,CASSLRDREGERYF,TGTGCCAGCAGCCTAAGGGACAGGGAAGGAGAGCGGTACTTC
TRBJ2-7,.,TRBV4-1,TRBD2,CASSQDFLRAGVGEQYF,TGCGCCAGCAGCCAAGACTTCCTCCGAGCGGGGGTAGGCGAGCAGTACTTC
TRBJ1-2,.,TRBV4-1,.,CASSQPSSAGGYTF,TGCGCCAGCAGCCAACCCTCGTCGGCGGGGGGCTACACCTTC
TRBJ2-2,few,TRBV5-1,.,CASSLTGGELFF,TGCGCCAGCAGCTTGACCGGCGGGGAGCTGTTTTTT
TRBJ2-7,.,TRBV18,.,CASSLSGTHDYEQYF,TGTGCCAGCTCACTTTCCGGGACACACGACTACGAGCAGTACTTC
TRBJ1-1,.,TRBV2,TRBD1,CASRDRGLWSFF,TGTGCCAGCAGAGACAGGGGCCTGTGGTCTTTCTTT
TRBJ1-5,.,TRBV7-2,.,CASSGQGNSNQPQHF,TGTGCCAGCAGCGGTCAGGGAAATAGCAATCAGCCCCAGCATTTT
TRBJ1-2,few,TRBV4-3,.,CASSQDQGSFYGYTF,TGCGCCAGCAGCCAAGATCAGGGGTCCTTCTATGGCTACACCTTC
TRBJ2-2,.,TRBV7-3,TRBD1,CASSRGQPGTGELFF,TGTGCCAGCAGCCGGGGACAGCCCGGCACCGGGGAGCTGTTTTTT
TRBJ2-5,.,TRBV5-4,.,CASNLRESTDLKYF,TGTGCCAGCAACCTCCGGGAATCAACAGATCTAAAGTACTTC
TRBJ1-3,.,TRBV7-2,TRBD1,CASSLWTGYSGNTIYF,TGTGCCAGCAGCTTATGGACAGGGTACTCTGGAAACACCATATATTTT
TRBJ1-1,once,TRBV7-3,.,CASSLDKNTEAFF,TGTGCCAGCAGCCTGGACAAGAACACTGAAGCTTTCTTT
TRBJ2-1,.,TRBV7-3,.,CASSLTFGSEAQFF,TGTGCCAGCAGCTTAACGTTTGGGTCCGAGGCGCAGTTCTTC
TRBJ2-7,.,TRBV4-2,TRBD2,CASSQGLAGSYEQYF,TGTGCCAGCAGCCAAGGACTAGCGGGCTCCTACGAGCAGTACTTC
TRBJ2-7,few,TRBV10-3,TRBD2,CASSYGLGLAYEQYF,TGTGCCAGCAGTTACGGTCTGGGACTAGCTTACGAGCAGTACTTC
TRBJ2-2,.,TRBV20-1,.,CSAANTGELFF,TGCAGTGCCGCGAACACCGGGGAGCTGTTTTTT
TRBJ2-7,.,TRBV19,.,CASSTTGQPTYEQYF,TGTGCCAGTAGTACCACCGGACAGCCGACCTACGAGCAGTACTTC
TRBJ2-3,.,TRBV7-2,TRBD2,CASSLDPSGGASDTQYF,TGTGCCAGCAGCTTAGATCCTAGCGGGGGGGCGTCGGATACGCAGTATTTT
TRBJ1-5,.,TRBV7-2,TRBD1,CASSQDRGLNQPQHF,TGTGCCAGCAGTCAAGACAGGGGCCTCAATCAGCCCCAGCATTTT
TRBJ1-1,.,TRBV4-1,TRBD1,CASSQAAGTGLNTEAFF,TGCGCCAGCAGCCAAGCGGCCGGGACAGGGCTGAACACTGAAGCTTTCTTT
TRBJ2-1,.,TRBV5-1,.,CASSLGGAYNEQFF,TGCGCCAGCAGCTTGGGGGGGGCCTACAATGAGCAGTTCTTC
TRBJ2-2,.,TRBV9,.,CASSVEQGGPNTGELFF,TGTGCCAGCAGCGTAGAGCAGGGGGGCCCGAACACCGGGGAGCTGTTTTTT
TRBJ1-1,.,TRBV18,TRBD1,CASSDRDMNTEAFF,TGTGCCAGCTCAGACAGGGACATGAACACTGAAGCTTTCTTT
TRBJ2-7,.,TRBV6-5,.,CASGVNYEQYF,TGTGCCAGCGGAGTAAACTACGAGCAGTACTTC
TRBJ2-1,.,TRBV4-1,.,CASSQDRRGIYNEQFF,TGCGCCAGCAGCCAAGATCGAAGGGGCATCTACAATGAGCAGTTCTTC
TRBJ1-4,.,TRBV10-3,.,CAINQGSNEKLFF,TGTGCCATCAACCAGGGGTCGAATGAAAAACTGTTTTTT
TRBJ1-1,.,TRBV5-1,.,CASNHVGTMNTEAFF,TGCGCCAGCAACCATGTTGGGACAATGAACACTGAAGCTTTCTTT